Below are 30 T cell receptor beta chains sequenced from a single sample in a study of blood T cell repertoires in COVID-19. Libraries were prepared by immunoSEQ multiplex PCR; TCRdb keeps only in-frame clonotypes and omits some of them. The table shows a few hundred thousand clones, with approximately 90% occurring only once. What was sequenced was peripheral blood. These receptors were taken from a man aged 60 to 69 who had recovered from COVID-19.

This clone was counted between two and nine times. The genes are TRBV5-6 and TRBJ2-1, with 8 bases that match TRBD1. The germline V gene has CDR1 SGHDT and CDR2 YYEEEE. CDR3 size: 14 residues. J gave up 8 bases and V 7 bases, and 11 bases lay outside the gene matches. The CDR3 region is CASRRGPIKDEQFF. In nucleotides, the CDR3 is TGTGCCAGCCGCAGGGGGCCTATTAAGGATGAGCAGTTCTTC.

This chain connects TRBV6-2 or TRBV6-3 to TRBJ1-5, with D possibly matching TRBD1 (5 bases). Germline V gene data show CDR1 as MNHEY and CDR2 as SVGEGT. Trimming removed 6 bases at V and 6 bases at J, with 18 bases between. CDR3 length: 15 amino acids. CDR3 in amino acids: CASSAVGGVGQPQHF. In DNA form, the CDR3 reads TGTGCCAGCAGCGCGGTCGGGGGGGTAGGTCAGCCCCAGCATTTT.

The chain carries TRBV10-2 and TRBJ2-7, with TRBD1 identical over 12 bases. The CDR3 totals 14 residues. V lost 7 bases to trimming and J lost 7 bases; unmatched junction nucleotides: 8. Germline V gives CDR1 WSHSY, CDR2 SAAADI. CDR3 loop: CASKLGQGAWEQYF. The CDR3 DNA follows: TGCGCCAGCAAACTGGGACAGGGGGCATGGGAGCAGTACTTC.

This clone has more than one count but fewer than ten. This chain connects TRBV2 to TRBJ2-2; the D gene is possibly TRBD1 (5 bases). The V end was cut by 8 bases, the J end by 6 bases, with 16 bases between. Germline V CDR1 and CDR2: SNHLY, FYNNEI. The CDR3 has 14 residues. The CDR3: CASLGVTPPGELFF. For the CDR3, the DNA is TGTGCCAGCTTAGGGGTCACCCCACCCGGGGAGCTGTTTTTT.

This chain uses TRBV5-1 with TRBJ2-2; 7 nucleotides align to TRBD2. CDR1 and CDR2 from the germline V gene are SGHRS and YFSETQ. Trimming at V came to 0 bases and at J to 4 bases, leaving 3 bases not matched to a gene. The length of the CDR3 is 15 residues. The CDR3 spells CASSLEGRVTGELFF. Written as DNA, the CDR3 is TGCGCCAGCAGCTTGGAGGGGAGGGTCACCGGGGAGCTGTTTTTT.

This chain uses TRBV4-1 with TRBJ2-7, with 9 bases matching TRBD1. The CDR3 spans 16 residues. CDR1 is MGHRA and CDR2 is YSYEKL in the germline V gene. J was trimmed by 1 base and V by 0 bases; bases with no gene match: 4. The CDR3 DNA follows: TGCGCCAGCAGCCAAGAACCCGGGACAGGGTCCTACGAGCAGTACTTC. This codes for CASSQEPGTGSYEQYF.

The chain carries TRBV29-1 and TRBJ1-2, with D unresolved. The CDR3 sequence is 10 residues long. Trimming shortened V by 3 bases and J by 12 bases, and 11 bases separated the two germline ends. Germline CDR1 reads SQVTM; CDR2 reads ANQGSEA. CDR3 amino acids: CSVDEKPDTF. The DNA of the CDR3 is TGCAGCGTTGACGAGAAGCCCGACACCTTC.

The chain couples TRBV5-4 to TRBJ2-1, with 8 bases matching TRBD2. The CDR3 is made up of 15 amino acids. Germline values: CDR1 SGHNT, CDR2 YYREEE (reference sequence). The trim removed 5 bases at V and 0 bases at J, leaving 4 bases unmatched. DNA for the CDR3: TGTGCCAGCAGTCAACTAGCGGTCTCCTACAATGAGCAGTTCTTC. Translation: CASSQLAVSYNEQFF. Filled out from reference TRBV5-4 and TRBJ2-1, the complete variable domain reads ETGVTQSPTHLIKTRGQQVTLRCSSQSGHNTVSWYQQALGQGPQFIFQYYREEENGRGNFPPRFSGLQFPNYSSELNVNALELDDSALYLCASSQLAVSYNEQFFGPGTRLTVL.

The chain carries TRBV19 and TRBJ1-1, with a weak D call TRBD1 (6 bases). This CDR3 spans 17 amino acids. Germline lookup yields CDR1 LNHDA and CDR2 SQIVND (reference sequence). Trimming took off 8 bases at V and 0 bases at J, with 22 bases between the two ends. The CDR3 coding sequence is TGTGCCAGTTCGACTCTTGGGGGCGCCGCACTGAACACTGAAGCTTTCTTT. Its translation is CASSTLGGAALNTEAFF.

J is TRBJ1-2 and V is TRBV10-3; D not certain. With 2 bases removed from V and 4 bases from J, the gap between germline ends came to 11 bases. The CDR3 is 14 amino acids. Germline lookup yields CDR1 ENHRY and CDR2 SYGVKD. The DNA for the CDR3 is TGTGCCATCAGTGAGGGCCCAGGCCCCTATGGCTACACCTTC. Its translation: CAISEGPGPYGYTF.

The CDR3 loop is CASSIRDSNYGYTF. The CDR3 nucleotides are TGTGCCAGCAGTATCCGGGACAGTAACTATGGCTACACCTTC. V usage is TRBV6-5 and J usage is TRBJ1-2, with TRBD1 matching 7 bases. The CDR3 sequence is 14 residues long. The V gene end was trimmed by 5 bases and the J gene end by 1 base; junction bases not matched to a gene: 4. Germline CDR1 reads MNHEY; CDR2 reads SVGAGI.

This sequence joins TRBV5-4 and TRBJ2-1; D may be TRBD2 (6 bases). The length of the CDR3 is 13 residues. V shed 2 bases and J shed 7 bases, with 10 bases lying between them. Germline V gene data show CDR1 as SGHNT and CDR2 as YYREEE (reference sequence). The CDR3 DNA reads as TGTGCCAGCAGCTTAGACCTAGCGAATGAGCAGTTCTTC. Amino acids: CASSLDLANEQFF.

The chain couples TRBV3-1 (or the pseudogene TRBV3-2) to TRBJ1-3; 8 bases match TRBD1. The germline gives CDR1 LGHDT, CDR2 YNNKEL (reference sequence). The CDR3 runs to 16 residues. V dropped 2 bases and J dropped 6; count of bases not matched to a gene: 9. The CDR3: CASSQTQGAYENTIYF. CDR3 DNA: TGTGCCAGCAGCCAAACCCAGGGGGCGTATGAAAACACCATATATTTT.

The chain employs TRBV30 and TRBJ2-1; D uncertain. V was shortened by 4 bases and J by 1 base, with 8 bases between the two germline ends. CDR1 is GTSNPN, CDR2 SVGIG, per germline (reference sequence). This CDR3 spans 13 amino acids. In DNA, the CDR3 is TGTGCCTGGATAGCTGATTCCTACAATGAGCAGTTCTTC. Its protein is CAWIADSYNEQFF. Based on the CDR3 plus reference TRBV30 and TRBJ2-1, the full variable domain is SQTIHQWPATLVQPVGSPLSLECTVEGTSNPNLYWYRQAAGRGLQLLFYSVGIGQISSEVPQNLSASRPQDRQFILSSKKLLLSDSGFYLCAWIADSYNEQFFGPGTRLTVL.

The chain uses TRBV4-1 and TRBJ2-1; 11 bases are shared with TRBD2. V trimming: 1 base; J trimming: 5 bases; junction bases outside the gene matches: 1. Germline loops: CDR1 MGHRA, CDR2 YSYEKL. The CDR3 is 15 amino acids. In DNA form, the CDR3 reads TGCGCCAGCAGCCAAGTGACTAGCGGGAACAATGAGCAGTTCTTC. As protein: CASSQVTSGNNEQFF.

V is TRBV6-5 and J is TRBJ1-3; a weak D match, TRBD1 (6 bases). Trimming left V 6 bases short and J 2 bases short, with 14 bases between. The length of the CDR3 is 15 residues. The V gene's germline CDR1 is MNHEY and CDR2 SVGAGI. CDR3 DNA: TGTGCCAGCAGCCACAGGGAAGCTGCTGGAAACACCATATATTTT. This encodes CASSHREAAGNTIYF.

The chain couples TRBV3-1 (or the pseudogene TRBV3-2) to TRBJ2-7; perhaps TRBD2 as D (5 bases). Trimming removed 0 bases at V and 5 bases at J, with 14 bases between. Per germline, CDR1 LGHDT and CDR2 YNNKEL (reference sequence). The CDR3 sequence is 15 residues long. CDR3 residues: CASSQESGFWDEQYF. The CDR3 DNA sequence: TGTGCCAGCAGCCAAGAAAGCGGTTTCTGGGACGAGCAGTACTTC.

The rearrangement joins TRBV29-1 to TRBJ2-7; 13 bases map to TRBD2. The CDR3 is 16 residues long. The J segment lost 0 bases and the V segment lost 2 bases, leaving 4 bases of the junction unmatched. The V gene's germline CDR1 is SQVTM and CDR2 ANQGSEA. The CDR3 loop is CSVEWGLAGFSYEQYF. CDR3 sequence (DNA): TGCAGCGTTGAATGGGGACTAGCGGGATTCTCCTACGAGCAGTACTTC.

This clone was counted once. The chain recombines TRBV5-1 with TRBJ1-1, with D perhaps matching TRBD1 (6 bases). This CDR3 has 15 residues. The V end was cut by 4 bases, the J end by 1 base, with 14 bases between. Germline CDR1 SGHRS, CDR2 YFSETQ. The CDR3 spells CASSMTGTKNTEAFF. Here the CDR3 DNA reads TGCGCCAGCAGCATGACCGGGACAAAGAACACTGAAGCTTTCTTT. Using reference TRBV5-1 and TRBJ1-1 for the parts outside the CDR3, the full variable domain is KAGVTQTPRYLIKTRGQQVTLSCSPISGHRSVSWYQQTPGQGLQFLFEYFSETQRNKGNFPGRFSGRQFSNSRSEMNVSTLELGDSALYLCASSMTGTKNTEAFFGQGTRLTVV.

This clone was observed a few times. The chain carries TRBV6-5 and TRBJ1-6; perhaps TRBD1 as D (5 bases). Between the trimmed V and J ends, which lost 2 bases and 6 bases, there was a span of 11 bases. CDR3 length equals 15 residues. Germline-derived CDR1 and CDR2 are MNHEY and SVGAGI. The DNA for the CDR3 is TGTGCCAGCAGTTACGGGGCCAGCACTAATTCACCCCTCCACTTT. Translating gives CASSYGASTNSPLHF.

DNA for the CDR3: TGTGCCAGCACCTTCGCGGGCATCTACGAGCAGTACTTC. Its translation is CASTFAGIYEQYF. The chain recombines TRBV6-5 with TRBJ2-7, with D possibly being TRBD2 (5 bases). This CDR3 comprises 13 residues. Per the germline V gene, CDR1 is MNHEY and CDR2 is SVGAGI. Trimming took off 7 bases at V and 3 bases at J, with 13 bases between the two ends.

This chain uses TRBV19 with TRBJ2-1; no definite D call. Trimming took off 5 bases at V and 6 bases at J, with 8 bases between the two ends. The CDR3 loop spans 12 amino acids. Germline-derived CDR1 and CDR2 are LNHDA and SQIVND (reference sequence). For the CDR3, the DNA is TGTGCCAGTAGTTCGGGTCTCAATGAGCAGTTCTTC. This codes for CASSSGLNEQFF.

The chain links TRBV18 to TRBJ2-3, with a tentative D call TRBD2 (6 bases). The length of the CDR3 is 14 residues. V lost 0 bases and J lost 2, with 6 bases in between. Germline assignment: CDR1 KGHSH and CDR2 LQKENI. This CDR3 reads CASSPPGLTDTQYF. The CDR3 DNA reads TGTGCCAGCTCACCACCGGGACTCACAGATACGCAGTATTTT.

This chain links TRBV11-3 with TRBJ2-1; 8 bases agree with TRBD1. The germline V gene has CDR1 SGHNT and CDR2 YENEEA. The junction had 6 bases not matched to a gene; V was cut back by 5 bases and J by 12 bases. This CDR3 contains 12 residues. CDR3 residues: CASSLGQGRQFF. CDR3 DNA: TGTGCCAGCAGCCTCGGACAGGGACGGCAGTTCTTC.

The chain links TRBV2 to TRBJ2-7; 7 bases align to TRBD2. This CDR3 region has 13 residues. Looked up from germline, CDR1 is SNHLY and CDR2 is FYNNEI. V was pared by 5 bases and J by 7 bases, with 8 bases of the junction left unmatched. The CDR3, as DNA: TGTGCCAGCAGTCCCCTACTAGCGCGTGAGCAGTACTTC. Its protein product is CASSPLLAREQYF.

The CDR3 loop is CASSTRGQGFQETQYF. CDR3 bases: TGTGCCAGCAGCACAAGGGGACAGGGATTTCAAGAGACCCAGTACTTC. The chain carries TRBV3-1 (or the pseudogene TRBV3-2) and TRBJ2-5, with 9 bases fitting TRBD1. V lost 5 bases to trimming and J lost 2 bases; unmatched junction nucleotides: 9. The CDR3 contains 16 residues. Germline V lookup: CDR1 LGHDT, CDR2 YNNKEL (reference sequence).

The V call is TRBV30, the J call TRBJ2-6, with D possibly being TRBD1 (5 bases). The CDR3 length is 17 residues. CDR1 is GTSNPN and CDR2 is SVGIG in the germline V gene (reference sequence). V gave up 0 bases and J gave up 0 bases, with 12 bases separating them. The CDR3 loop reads CAWSVIGHISGANVLTF. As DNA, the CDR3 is TGTGCCTGGAGTGTGATAGGACATATCTCTGGGGCCAACGTCCTGACTTTC.

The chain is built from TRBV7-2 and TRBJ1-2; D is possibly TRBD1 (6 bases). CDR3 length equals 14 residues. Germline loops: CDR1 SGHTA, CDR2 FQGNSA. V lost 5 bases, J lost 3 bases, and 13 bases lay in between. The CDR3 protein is CASSVPNRDYGYTF. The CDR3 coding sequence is TGTGCCAGCAGCGTCCCGAACAGGGACTATGGCTACACCTTC.

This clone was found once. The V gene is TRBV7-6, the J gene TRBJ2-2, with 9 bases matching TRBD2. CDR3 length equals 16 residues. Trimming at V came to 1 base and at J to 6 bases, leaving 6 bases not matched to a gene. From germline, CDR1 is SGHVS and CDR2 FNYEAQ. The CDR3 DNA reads TGTGCCAGCAGCTTAGGGCGGGGGGGCCCGGCCGGGGAGCTGTTTTTT. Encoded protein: CASSLGRGGPAGELFF.

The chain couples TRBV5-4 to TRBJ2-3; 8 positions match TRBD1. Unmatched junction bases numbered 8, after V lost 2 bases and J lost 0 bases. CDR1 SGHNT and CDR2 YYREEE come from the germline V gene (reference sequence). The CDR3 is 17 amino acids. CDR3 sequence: CASSFGQGWRSTDTQYF. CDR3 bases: TGTGCCAGCAGCTTCGGACAGGGTTGGCGTAGCACAGATACGCAGTATTTT.